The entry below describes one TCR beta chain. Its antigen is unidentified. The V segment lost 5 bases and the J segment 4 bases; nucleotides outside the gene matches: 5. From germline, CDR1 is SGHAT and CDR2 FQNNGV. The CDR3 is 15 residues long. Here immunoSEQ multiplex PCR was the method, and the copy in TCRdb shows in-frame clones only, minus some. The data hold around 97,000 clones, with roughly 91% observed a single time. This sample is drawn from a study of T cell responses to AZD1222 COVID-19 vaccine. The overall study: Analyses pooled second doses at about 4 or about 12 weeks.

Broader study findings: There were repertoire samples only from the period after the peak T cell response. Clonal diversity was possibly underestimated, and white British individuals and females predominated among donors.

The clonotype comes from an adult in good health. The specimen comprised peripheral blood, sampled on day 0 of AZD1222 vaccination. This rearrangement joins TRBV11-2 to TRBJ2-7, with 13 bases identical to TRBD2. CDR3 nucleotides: TGTGCCAGCAGCGGACTAGCGGGGGCCCTATACGAGCAGTACTTC. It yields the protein CASSGLAGALYEQYF.